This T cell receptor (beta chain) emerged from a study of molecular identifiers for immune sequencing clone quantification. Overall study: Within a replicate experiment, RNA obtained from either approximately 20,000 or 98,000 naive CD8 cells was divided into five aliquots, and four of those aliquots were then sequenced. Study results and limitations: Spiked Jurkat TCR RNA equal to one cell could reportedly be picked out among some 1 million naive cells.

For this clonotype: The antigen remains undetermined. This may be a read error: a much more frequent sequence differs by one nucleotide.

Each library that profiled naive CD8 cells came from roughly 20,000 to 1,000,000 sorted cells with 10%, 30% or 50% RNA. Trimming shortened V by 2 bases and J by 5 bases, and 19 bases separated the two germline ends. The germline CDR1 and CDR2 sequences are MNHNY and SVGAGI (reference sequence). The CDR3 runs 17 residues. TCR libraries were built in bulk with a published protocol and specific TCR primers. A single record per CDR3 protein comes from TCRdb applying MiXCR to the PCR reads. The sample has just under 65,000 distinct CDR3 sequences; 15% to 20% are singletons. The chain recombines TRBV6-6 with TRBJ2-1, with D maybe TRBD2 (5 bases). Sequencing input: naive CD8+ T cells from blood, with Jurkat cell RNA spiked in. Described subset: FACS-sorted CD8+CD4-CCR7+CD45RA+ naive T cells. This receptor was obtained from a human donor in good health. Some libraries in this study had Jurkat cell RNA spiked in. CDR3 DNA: TGTGCCAGCAGTTACGGAGGTGCTAGCAGGAGAAACAATGAGCAGTTCTTC. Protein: CASSYGGASRRNNEQFF.